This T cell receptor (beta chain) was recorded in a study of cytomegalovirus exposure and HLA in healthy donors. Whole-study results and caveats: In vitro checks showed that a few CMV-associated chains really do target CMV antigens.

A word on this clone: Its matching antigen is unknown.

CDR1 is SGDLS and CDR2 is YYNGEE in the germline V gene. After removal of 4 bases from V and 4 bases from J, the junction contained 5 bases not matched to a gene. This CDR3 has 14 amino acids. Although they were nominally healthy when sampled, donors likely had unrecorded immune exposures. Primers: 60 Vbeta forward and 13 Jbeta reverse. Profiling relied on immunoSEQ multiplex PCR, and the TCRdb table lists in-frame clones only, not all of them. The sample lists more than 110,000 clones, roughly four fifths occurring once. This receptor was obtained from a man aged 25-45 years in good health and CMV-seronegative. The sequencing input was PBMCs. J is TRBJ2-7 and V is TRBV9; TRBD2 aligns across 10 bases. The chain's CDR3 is CASSSSGRTYEQYF. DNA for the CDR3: TGTGCCAGCAGCAGTAGCGGGAGGACTTACGAGCAGTACTTC.